This T cell receptor (beta chain) was sequenced for a study of T cells in women clearing cervical HPV infection listed by TCRdb under 2018. General notes on the study: The cases were 25 or so women with histologically confirmed HPV16-related CIN3 or worse, and 2 of these cases were invasive cancers. Cases and controls were matched on year of sample collection and on age within five years. Since HLA typing was available for only a few women, HLA type could not be ruled out as a confounder. In the parent cohort, roughly 9,700 women aged 18 or older were enrolled in Guanacaste, Costa Rica, during about 1992 to 1994 and then followed for approximately seven years. Controls were around 25 women whose single incident HPV16 infection cleared within 12 months without precancer or cancer developing. Median age was approximately 36 years in cases versus approximately 37 in controls, and baseline characteristics did not differ significantly. Blood from cases was collected at the visit where the lesion was first found, while blood from controls was collected once the infection could no longer be detected. Quality controls consisted of five blinded duplicates per group, for a total of 60 or so samples made up of approximately 50 participants and about ten replicates. Nested within Costa Rica's Guanacaste HPV Natural History Study, an exploratory proof-of-principle case-control study compared TCR repertoires across cervical HPV16 outcomes. For cases, the median interval between lesion detection and blood sampling was about 140 days, with an interquartile range of 90 to 200 days. What the authors observed across the whole study: TCR repertoire richness was significantly higher in CIN3+ cases than in controls across sequencing depths, while evenness did not differ. Whether associations preceded infection or resulted from infection could not be shown with the cross-sectional design, and effector/memory subsets and HPV-specific T cells were not isolated. By combining richness with V gene abundances, random forest classifiers separated cases from controls with an estimated AUC of roughly 0.8. T-cell numbers per sample were unknown, so richness differences could reflect varying T-cell content rather than repertoire biology.

Every participant had a single incident cervical HPV16 infection, and prevalent HPV16 infections were excluded. Cervical HPV DNA was detected by MY09/MY11 PCR and genotyped by dot-blot hybridization. Roughly 16 mL of heparinized blood were centrifuged, and the buffy coat was split into aliquots, frozen at -30 degrees C, and then kept at -80 degrees C. Genomic DNA was extracted from buffy coat specimens using QIAGEN kits. Concerning this clone: Which antigen it targets is not known. An end of the junction does not agree with germline; a read error may underlie this.

Using the immunoSEQ assay, multiplex PCR amplified TCR beta CDR3 regions from an average of around 1,300 ng of genomic DNA per sample. The assay corrected primer bias using a complete synthetic TCR repertoire to establish an amplification baseline. The amplicons were sequenced using the Illumina platform. In the original analysis: Error correction of the sequences involved clustering with frequency ratios plus a modified nearest-neighbor algorithm, after which the sequences were analyzed in the immunoSEQ Analyzer using IMGT gene definitions. At each rarefaction depth, TCR richness and evenness were averaged across 20 rarefaction repeats, and any sample with fewer sequences than the depth was left out. Relative abundances of V, D and J genes were compared between groups using Wilcoxon rank sum tests, with FDR correction applied. Blinded duplicates gave an intraclass correlation of more than 90% for TCR richness and an average of about 76% across over 55 gene segments. TCRdb mirrors the immuneACCESS table, restricted to in-frame sequences. Some clones are absent from its copies; in checked studies, under half trace to an unresolved V gene, and the reason for the others is unknown. V, J and clone size reflect that table, while D and trimming were determined from the DNA. The sample table on file contains under 20,000 clones. The ten largest clones capture approximately 3.5% of the sample.

Input material: blood buffy coat. This sequence originates from a woman between 18 and 70 years old with a cervical HPV16 infection that either progressed to CIN3+ or cleared (not recorded which).

Partial CDR3 DNA: TGCGCCAGCAGCCTCGGGACTAGCGGGCACACTGGGGAG. Translated, it reads CASSLGTSGHTGE. The entire CDR3 sequence reads CASSLGTSGHTGELFF. This sequence uses TRBV5-1 and TRBJ2-2, with TRBD2 identical over 12 junction bases. Read data end 3 residues before the CDR3 end; the end is taken from the germline J gene. The germline V gene gives CDR1 as SGHRS and CDR2 as YFSETQ. Its CDR3 holds 16 amino acids, cysteine through phenylalanine. Shown are 39 bases from within the CDR3, in frame from base 1.